This T cell receptor beta chain was captured in a study of read filtering for tumor transcriptome and immune sequencing (dated by TCRdb to 2020 to 2022). For the wider study: The cohort consisted of about 17 male and more than 11 female patients, with a mean age of around 60 years and an age range of roughly 45 to 90. TCR repertoires obtained by targeted immune repertoire sequencing and by bulk whole-transcriptome sequencing performed on the same bone marrow samples were compared. By revised international staging, eight or nine patients were R-ISS I, under 20 were R-ISS II and over five were R-ISS III. TCR-region mapped reads per sample ranged from about 4.05 to 11 million with IR-seq versus only roughly 85 to 1273 with RNA-seq. After DNase treatment, whole-transcriptome libraries were prepared using the TruSeq RNA Access Library Prep Kit. As a main aim, a read-filtering strategy for immune repertoire data was addressed, with the specific question being whether clonotypes supported by a single read should be removed. Overall study outcomes, separate from this receptor: Single-read clonotypes made up 80% to 85% of clonotypes but approximately 3.5% of total reads in IR-seq, and over 65% of clonotypes and 40% to 50% of reads in RNA-seq. The sorted CD138-negative fraction was a mixed bone marrow immune population, not purified T cells. IR-seq captured clonotypes at much higher depth and more reliably than RNA-seq, and smaller IR-seq throughput sufficed to identify most shared clonotypes. The correlation between IR-seq and RNA-seq shared clonotype proportions was increased by removal of single-read clonotypes.

Turning to this clonotype: The specificity of this receptor is unknown. The record has no base qualities; no much larger clone is one base away.

Starting from around 400 ng RNA, TCR libraries were constructed with the Immunoverse kit using molecular barcoded adaptors that cover the alpha/delta and beta/gamma chains. TCR library preparation used the same RNA that was used for transcriptome sequencing. Sequencing of the TCR libraries was done on an Illumina HiSeq 4000 with 2 x 150 cycles. On the study's bioinformatics: Using MiXCR, which included quality filtering and error correction, TCR reads were aligned to human V, D, J and C references and then assembled into CDR3 clonotypes. The tcR package in R was used to analyze clonotype counts and gene usage diversity. Raw mapping reads were checked after the RNA-seq reads had been mapped by STAR aligner version 2.5.3a onto the human GRCh37 genome. To test how sequencing depth affects detected clonotypes, IR-seq fastq files were randomly downsampled with Seqtk 1.3. Clones were called with MiXCR by TCRdb after fastp trimmed the public reads at Q25, and only in-frame beta chains were retained. CDR3 protein sequences are deduplicated, and each keeps its most common genes and DNA. TCRdb's processing, not the authors', yielded these V and J calls. This sample has roughly 18,000 distinct CDR3 sequences in its table, and around 20% of those were observed once. Around 24% of the sample belongs to the ten largest clones.

The CDR3 contains 16 residues, cysteine and phenylalanine counted. Left in the record is the CDR3 DNA by itself, 48 bases read in frame from the first base. Based on the germline V gene, the CDR1 and CDR2 sequences are SNHLY and FYNNEI. The V end gives up 6 bases and the J end 1 base, leaving 7 bases in the junction not matched to a gene. Each patient had bone marrow sampled at the time of active disease. Isolation of bone marrow mononuclear cells was performed by Ficoll-Hypaque density gradient centrifugation. CD138-negative cells were obtained by negative selection after labeling with CD138 magnetic microbeads on a MACS separator, removing myeloma plasma cells. Flow cytometry with CD138 antibodies on an Attune NxT was used to check how pure the isolated cells were. Total RNA was extracted with TRIzol reagent and quantified with a NanoDrop spectrophotometer. For each patient, the CD138-negative bone marrow sample underwent paired RNA-seq and IR-seq.

Specimen: a population of CD138-negative cells sorted from bone marrow. Sample cell subset or site, as interpreted from the label and publication: bone marrow mononuclear cells depleted of CD138+ plasma/myeloma cells by negative magnetic selection. The TCR sequence derives from a donor older than 35 with multiple myeloma. The V and J segments used are TRBV2 and TRBJ2-7; the junction holds 12 bases that match TRBD1. DNA sequence: TGTGCCAGCAGCTACCTGGGACAGGGGGCTTCCTACGAGCAGTACTTC. This gives the protein CASSYLGQGASYEQYF.